This is a list of T cell receptor beta chains from one sample in a study of T cells and Merkel cell carcinoma outcomes. Sequenced by immunoSEQ multiplex PCR; TCRdb stores in-frame clones only, minus some. Among around 16,000 clones listed, more than 80% were seen once. The material sequenced was tumor tissue from Merkel cell carcinoma. The receptor source for this set is a human donor with Merkel cell carcinoma. The CDR3 runs from the conserved cysteine through the conserved F or W.

CDR3 | J | V
CATLRGRKYEQYF | TRBJ2-7 | TRBV11-1
CASSEKSLRYTF | TRBJ1-2 | TRBV2
CASSVRGQGDTQYF | TRBJ2-3 | TRBV7-2
CASSPGTTAYEQYF | TRBJ2-7 | TRBV19
CASSLGSGQGGSPLHF | TRBJ1-6 | TRBV5-1
CASSLEAGGSEQYF | TRBJ2-7 | TRBV11-2
CASSVRVRDEQFF | TRBJ2-1 | TRBV10-1
CASSPQGGTGTEAFF | TRBJ1-1 | TRBV5-1
CASSFRGRVNSPGTQYF | TRBJ2-5 | TRBV5-6
CASSSGPAVQYF | TRBJ2-4 | TRBV5-6
CASSFQGTILNYGYTF | TRBJ1-2 | TRBV28
CASSLPGANEQFF | TRBJ2-1 | TRBV5-6
CASSVTGRGYGYTF | TRBJ1-2 | TRBV18
CASSDQDQPQHF | TRBJ1-5 | TRBV10-1
CASSFTGTGANVLTF | TRBJ2-6 | TRBV7-3
CASSDSAGVVQETGGEQYF | TRBJ2-7 | TRBV6-4
CATIRPGGRSGDTQYF | TRBJ2-3 | TRBV2
CASSFGTSGYNEQFF | TRBJ2-1 | TRBV6-1
CASSQGGGGDTQYF | TRBJ2-3 | TRBV4-2
CASTGTSGTDTQYF | TRBJ2-3 | TRBV2
CASSLQGDTEAFF | TRBJ1-1 | TRBV14
CASSLELAQLDEQFF | TRBJ2-1 | TRBV5-4
CASSLAGQGNEKLFF | TRBJ1-4 | TRBV5-8
CASGTGVTNYGYTF | TRBJ1-2 | TRBV28
CASRFGGPITDTQYF | TRBJ2-3 | TRBV5-1
CASSLLAAGNTIYF | TRBJ1-3 | TRBV7-9
CASSPYKSGVFETQYF | TRBJ2-5 | TRBV11-1
CASSSTTAFF | TRBJ1-1 | TRBV11-2
CASSEKAGGIGNTIYF | TRBJ1-3 | TRBV7-8
CAAGGGQNNSPLHF | TRBJ1-6 | TRBV6-6
CASSVEVRGTDTQYF | TRBJ2-3 | TRBV9
CASSLEGTGSDGYTF | TRBJ1-2 | TRBV5-1